This T cell receptor beta chain was captured in a study of identical twins. Study results and caveats: Excess sharing by twins proved weaker in beta out-of-frame sequences. Invariant T cells like MAIT and iNKT could partly confound the zero-insertion analyses. Findings came from cross-sectional statistics, without long-term follow-up of donors. Twin sharing of out-of-frame TCR alpha was underestimated by models in monozygotic pairs.

This clonotype was observed a handful of times. The antigen is undetermined. TCRdb fed the 5' RACE reads into MiXCR, producing one record per CDR3 protein. The sample includes roughly 350,000 distinct CDR3 sequences, 9% to 15% seen only once; the top ten take just over 7%. Germline V gives CDR1 SGHRS, CDR2 YFSETQ. This CDR3 is built from 12 residues. Trimming removed 4 bases at V and 9 bases at J, with 10 bases between. In addition, the sample was reused for a study of yellow fever vaccine responses in identical twins.

The chain carries TRBV5-1 and TRBJ2-2; no clear D gene. The sample was CD8+ T cells sorted from blood. This TCR derives from a woman between 18 and 30 years old in good health. The CDR3 coding sequence is TGCGCCAGCAGCCTCGCGCTTCGGGAGCTGTTTTTT. As protein: CASSLALRELFF.